This is a list of T cell receptor beta chains from one sample in a study of PD-1 blockade in classical Hodgkin lymphoma. Method: immunoSEQ multiplex PCR; TCRdb's copy keeps in-frame clones and lacks some. This sample has over 50,000 clones, with more than 65% found just once. Material: peripheral blood mononuclear cells (PBMCs), obtained at baseline. The receptors stem from a human donor with classical Hodgkin lymphoma. Both conserved end residues are part of each CDR3. A D gene is named only where the DNA matches it firmly. The size entry is marked missing in some rows and otherwise reads once, few, many or a size class.

v_gene: TRBV4-2
d_gene: -
abundance: few
j_gene: TRBJ1-6
CDR3aa: CASSQGHSYNSPLHF
CDR3nt: TGTGCCAGCAGCCAAGGTCACTCCTATAATTCACCCCTCCACTTT

v_gene: TRBV7-3
d_gene: -
abundance: -
j_gene: TRBJ2-1
CDR3aa: CASSLNGGGLPIEQFF
CDR3nt: TGTGCCAGCAGCTTAAATGGCGGGGGCCTCCCCATTGAGCAGTTCTTC

v_gene: TRBV7-3
d_gene: -
abundance: -
j_gene: TRBJ2-2
CDR3aa: CASSLNPNTGELFF
CDR3nt: TGTGCCAGCAGCCTCAATCCGAACACCGGGGAGCTGTTTTTT

v_gene: TRBV19
d_gene: -
abundance: -
j_gene: TRBJ2-1
CDR3aa: CATKWMTGSYNEQFF
CDR3nt: TGTGCCACTAAATGGATGACAGGCTCCTACAATGAGCAGTTCTTC

v_gene: TRBV10-3
d_gene: TRBD1
abundance: once
j_gene: TRBJ2-7
CDR3aa: CAIRRSGQGPYEQYF
CDR3nt: TGTGCCATCCGGAGGTCGGGACAGGGTCCCTACGAGCAGTACTTC

v_gene: TRBV18
d_gene: -
abundance: -
j_gene: TRBJ2-7
CDR3aa: CASSPGQGENEQYF
CDR3nt: TGTGCCAGCTCACCAGGGCAGGGTGAAAACGAGCAGTACTTC

v_gene: TRBV6-1
d_gene: TRBD1
abundance: -
j_gene: TRBJ1-1
CDR3aa: CASSPDRDTEAFF
CDR3nt: TGTGCCAGCAGCCCCGACAGGGACACTGAAGCTTTCTTT

v_gene: TRBV6-5
d_gene: TRBD1
abundance: -
j_gene: TRBJ1-2
CDR3aa: CASTQGWGYTF
CDR3nt: TGTGCCAGCACACAGGGGTGGGGCTACACCTTC

v_gene: TRBV5-3
d_gene: TRBD2
abundance: -
j_gene: TRBJ2-7
CDR3aa: CARTTGGGHEQYF
CDR3nt: TGTGCCAGAACGACGGGGGGAGGACACGAGCAGTACTTC

v_gene: TRBV4-1
d_gene: TRBD1
abundance: once
j_gene: TRBJ1-1
CDR3aa: CASSHLGQVTEAFF
CDR3nt: TGCGCCAGCAGCCACTTGGGACAGGTCACTGAAGCTTTCTTT

v_gene: TRBV10-2
d_gene: -
abundance: -
j_gene: TRBJ2-1
CDR3aa: CASSSPGNEQFF
CDR3nt: TGCGCCAGCAGTTCTCCAGGGAATGAGCAGTTCTTC

v_gene: TRBV18
d_gene: -
abundance: -
j_gene: TRBJ2-1
CDR3aa: CASSPGSDNEQFF
CDR3nt: TGTGCCAGCTCACCAGGTTCGGACAATGAGCAGTTCTTC

v_gene: TRBV11-3
d_gene: TRBD1
abundance: once
j_gene: TRBJ1-4
CDR3aa: CASSLTGANEKLFF
CDR3nt: TGTGCCAGCAGCTTGACAGGGGCTAATGAAAAACTGTTTTTT

v_gene: TRBV9
d_gene: -
abundance: -
j_gene: TRBJ2-7
CDR3aa: CASSVGWGSSYEQYF
CDR3nt: TGTGCCAGCAGCGTCGGTTGGGGGAGCTCCTACGAGCAGTACTTC

v_gene: TRBV10-3
d_gene: -
abundance: -
j_gene: TRBJ1-6
CDR3aa: CAISETADNSPLHF
CDR3nt: TGTGCCATCAGTGAGACGGCAGACAATTCACCCCTCCACTTT